This is a list of T cell receptor beta chains from one sample in a study of cytomegalovirus exposure and HLA in healthy donors. Generated by immunoSEQ multiplex PCR, the TCRdb table keeps only in-frame clones and is missing some. This table has around 140,000 clones, 78% appearing once. The sequencing sample was made of PBMCs. The receptors derive from a woman between 18 and 29 years old in good health and CMV-seropositive. CDR3s include the opening cysteine and the closing phenylalanine or tryptophan. The order of the fields is clone size, J gene, V gene, D gene, CDR3 protein, CDR3 DNA. D genes are given only for firm matches. The listing skips clone size in some rows; elsewhere it reads once, few, many or a size class.

abundance: -; j_gene: TRBJ1-2; v_gene: TRBV25-1; d_gene: -; CDR3aa: CASSEYLNYGYTF; CDR3nt: TGTGCCAGCAGTGAATATTTAAACTATGGCTACACCTTC
abundance: -; j_gene: TRBJ1-1; v_gene: TRBV18; d_gene: -; CDR3aa: CASSLGASTEAFF; CDR3nt: TGTGCCAGCTCACTAGGGGCGAGCACTGAAGCTTTCTTT
abundance: -; j_gene: TRBJ1-1; v_gene: TRBV6-5; d_gene: TRBD1; CDR3aa: CASSYSRTGATEAFF; CDR3nt: TGTGCCAGCAGTTACTCGAGGACAGGGGCAACTGAAGCTTTCTTT
abundance: -; j_gene: TRBJ2-5; v_gene: TRBV19; d_gene: -; CDR3aa: CASSPGHRVGNQETQYF; CDR3nt: TGTGCCAGTAGCCCTGGTCACAGGGTAGGGAACCAAGAGACCCAGTACTTC
abundance: few; j_gene: TRBJ1-2; v_gene: TRBV27; d_gene: -; CDR3aa: CASSLSRGKWGGYTF; CDR3nt: TGTGCCAGCAGTTTATCGCGGGGAAAATGGGGTGGCTACACCTTC
abundance: few; j_gene: TRBJ1-3; v_gene: TRBV19; d_gene: -; CDR3aa: CASSTGNSGNTIYF; CDR3nt: TGTGCCAGTAGTACCGGGAACTCTGGAAACACCATATATTTT
abundance: -; j_gene: TRBJ2-7; v_gene: TRBV11-2; d_gene: TRBD1; CDR3aa: CASSLGLPGTANYEQYF; CDR3nt: TGTGCCAGCAGCTTAGGCCTGCCCGGGACAGCTAACTACGAGCAGTACTTC
abundance: -; j_gene: TRBJ2-1; v_gene: TRBV27; d_gene: TRBD1; CDR3aa: CASSLTGLDEQFF; CDR3nt: TGTGCCAGCAGTTTGACAGGGCTGGATGAGCAGTTCTTC
abundance: -; j_gene: TRBJ1-1; v_gene: TRBV11-2; d_gene: -; CDR3aa: CASSLSQGNTEAFF; CDR3nt: TGTGCCAGCAGCTTAAGCCAGGGTAACACTGAAGCTTTCTTT
abundance: -; j_gene: TRBJ1-5; v_gene: TRBV7-9; d_gene: -; CDR3aa: CASSFVGRGPVQPQHF; CDR3nt: TGTGCCAGCAGCTTCGTAGGCAGGGGTCCGGTTCAGCCCCAGCATTTT
abundance: -; j_gene: TRBJ1-1; v_gene: TRBV5-1; d_gene: -; CDR3aa: CASHREGYTEAFF; CDR3nt: TGCGCCAGCCACCGCGAGGGTTACACTGAAGCTTTCTTT
abundance: once; j_gene: TRBJ2-7; v_gene: TRBV5-4; d_gene: TRBD2; CDR3aa: CASSLVTSGGPYEQYF; CDR3nt: TGTGCCAGCAGCTTGGTCACTAGCGGGGGGCCGTACGAGCAGTACTTC
abundance: -; j_gene: TRBJ2-5; v_gene: TRBV7-9; d_gene: TRBD2; CDR3aa: CASSLEGLAGETQYF; CDR3nt: TGTGCCAGCAGCTTAGAGGGACTAGCGGGAGAGACCCAGTACTTC
abundance: -; j_gene: TRBJ2-5; v_gene: TRBV9; d_gene: -; CDR3aa: CASSVTFSIETQYF; CDR3nt: TGTGCCAGCAGCGTAACGTTCTCTATTGAGACCCAGTACTTC
abundance: -; j_gene: TRBJ1-6; v_gene: TRBV28; d_gene: TRBD1; CDR3aa: CASSFRTGSFSPLHF; CDR3nt: TGTGCCAGCAGTTTTCGGACAGGGAGTTTCTCACCCCTCCACTTT
abundance: few; j_gene: TRBJ1-4; v_gene: TRBV15; d_gene: TRBD1; CDR3aa: CATGFGQGDEKLFF; CDR3nt: TGTGCCACCGGTTTTGGACAGGGCGATGAAAAACTGTTTTTT
abundance: few; j_gene: TRBJ2-2; v_gene: TRBV6-4; d_gene: -; CDR3aa: CASSTTDTGELFF; CDR3nt: TGTGCCAGCAGTACGACAGACACCGGGGAGCTGTTTTTT
abundance: -; j_gene: TRBJ1-1; v_gene: TRBV6-5; d_gene: -; CDR3aa: CASAGWGGNTEAFF; CDR3nt: TGTGCCAGCGCGGGTTGGGGGGGGAACACTGAAGCTTTCTTT
abundance: -; j_gene: TRBJ1-1; v_gene: TRBV5-1; d_gene: -; CDR3aa: CASSFEWGPVNTEAFF; CDR3nt: TGCGCCAGCAGCTTCGAGTGGGGGCCCGTGAACACTGAAGCTTTCTTT
abundance: few; j_gene: TRBJ1-5; v_gene: TRBV9; d_gene: -; CDR3aa: CASSPHEDERETQHF; CDR3nt: TGTGCCAGCAGCCCCCACGAGGATGAGCGAGAGACCCAGCATTTT
abundance: -; j_gene: TRBJ1-1; v_gene: TRBV10-2; d_gene: -; CDR3aa: CASMTGNTEAFF; CDR3nt: TGCGCCAGCATGACAGGGAACACTGAAGCTTTCTTT
abundance: -; j_gene: TRBJ2-3; v_gene: TRBV15; d_gene: TRBD2; CDR3aa: CATSRDRSGAHTQYF; CDR3nt: TGTGCCACCAGCAGAGATAGGAGCGGGGCCCATACGCAGTATTTT
abundance: -; j_gene: TRBJ2-3; v_gene: TRBV2; d_gene: TRBD2; CDR3aa: CASRRTSGETDTQYF; CDR3nt: TGTGCCAGCAGACGGACTAGCGGGGAAACAGATACGCAGTATTTT
abundance: few; j_gene: TRBJ1-5; v_gene: TRBV7-9; d_gene: -; CDR3aa: CASSLAASNQPQHF; CDR3nt: TGTGCCAGCAGCTTAGCAGCTAGCAATCAGCCCCAGCATTTT
abundance: -; j_gene: TRBJ1-1; v_gene: TRBV6-1; d_gene: TRBD1; CDR3aa: CATDDRGVANTEAFF; CDR3nt: TGTGCCACCGACGACAGGGGGGTTGCGAACACTGAAGCTTTCTTT
abundance: once; j_gene: TRBJ1-5; v_gene: TRBV2; d_gene: -; CDR3aa: CASSLSLNSNQPQHF; CDR3nt: TGTGCCAGCTCTCTCTCTCTAAATAGCAATCAGCCCCAGCATTTT
abundance: -; j_gene: TRBJ1-1; v_gene: TRBV6-1; d_gene: -; CDR3aa: CASSLGGADTEAFF; CDR3nt: TGTGCCAGCAGTCTTGGGGGGGCGGACACTGAAGCTTTCTTT
abundance: -; j_gene: TRBJ1-1; v_gene: TRBV29-1; d_gene: -; CDR3aa: CSVVRALNTEAFF; CDR3nt: TGCAGCGTTGTTCGAGCTTTGAACACTGAAGCTTTCTTT
abundance: few; j_gene: TRBJ2-3; v_gene: TRBV18; d_gene: TRBD1; CDR3aa: CASSYTGAITDTQYF; CDR3nt: TGTGCCAGCTCATACACAGGGGCTATCACAGATACGCAGTATTTT
abundance: -; j_gene: TRBJ1-2; v_gene: TRBV6-5; d_gene: TRBD1; CDR3aa: CASSSGTGPSRGGYTF; CDR3nt: TGTGCCAGCAGTTCGGGGACAGGGCCAAGTCGTGGAGGCTACACCTTC
abundance: -; j_gene: TRBJ2-7; v_gene: TRBV7-2; d_gene: TRBD2; CDR3aa: CASSLVPLAGVSYEQYF; CDR3nt: TGTGCCAGCAGCTTAGTCCCACTAGCGGGAGTCTCCTACGAGCAGTACTTC
abundance: -; j_gene: TRBJ2-7; v_gene: TRBV19; d_gene: TRBD1; CDR3aa: CASSIAGRGYYEQYF; CDR3nt: TGTGCCAGTAGTATTGCAGGCAGGGGGTACTACGAGCAGTACTTC
abundance: -; j_gene: TRBJ1-2; v_gene: TRBV5-1; d_gene: -; CDR3aa: CASSLGEAEGGYTF; CDR3nt: TGCGCCAGCAGCTTGGGTGAGGCGGAAGGAGGCTACACCTTC
abundance: few; j_gene: TRBJ2-5; v_gene: TRBV30; d_gene: TRBD1; CDR3aa: CAWQTGGTGETQYF; CDR3nt: TGTGCCTGGCAAACAGGGGGGACAGGCGAGACCCAGTACTTC
abundance: -; j_gene: TRBJ1-1; v_gene: TRBV7-7; d_gene: -; CDR3aa: CASSRQLNTEAFF; CDR3nt: TGTGCCAGCAGCCGACAGTTGAACACTGAAGCTTTCTTT